This record concerns one T cell receptor (beta chain) sequence. As yet, its antigen is unknown. This specimen belongs to a study of cytomegalovirus exposure and HLA in healthy donors. Points from the study as a whole: Testing in vitro showed a few CMV-associated chains specific for CMV antigens. Indistinguishable V segments, including TRBV6-2 and TRBV6-3, were excluded.

The PCR ran on 60 Vbeta and 13 Jbeta primers. The protocol was immunoSEQ multiplex PCR, while the TCRdb copy is restricted to in-frame clones and leaves out a portion. The top ten clones hold roughly 2.5% of a sample with 50,000 to 55,000 clones, around 80% of them seen once. V lost 5 bases, J lost 1 base, and 9 bases stayed unmatched. Germline-derived CDR1 and CDR2 are SGHRS and YFSETQ. The length of the CDR3 is 15 residues. The receptor was derived from a boy aged 5-17 years in good health and CMV-seropositive. Sample: PBMCs. The chain combines TRBV5-1 with TRBJ2-7; 7 nucleotides line up with TRBD1. CDR3 in amino acids: CASSPRDSSSYEQYF. The CDR3 nucleotides are TGCGCCAGCAGTCCTCGGGACAGTAGTTCCTACGAGCAGTACTTC. Complete variable domain (other parts from reference TRBV5-1 and TRBJ2-7): KAGVTQTPRYLIKTRGQQVTLSCSPISGHRSVSWYQQTPGQGLQFLFEYFSETQRNKGNFPGRFSGRQFSNSRSEMNVSTLELGDSALYLCASSPRDSSSYEQYFGPGTRLTVT.